This T cell receptor (beta chain) was sequenced in a study of T cells in Graves' hyperthyroidism and ophthalmopathy. Study findings and constraints: Peripheral blood also featured most of the thyroid clonotypes expanded above 0.001.

This clonotype was seen many times. The target antigen is unknown. Researchers amplified the TCR beta CDR3 regions from RNA transcripts. In the first-round RT-PCR of the TCR CDR3, the HTBI primer set was used. TCRdb re-analysed the multiplex PCR reads in MiXCR, keeping a single row per CDR3 protein. Of 380,000 or so distinct CDR3 sequences in the sample, about 20% were seen once. The receptor comes from a woman under 30 with Graves' hyperthyroidism. The sequenced sample consisted of blood.

The CDR3 sequence: CASSLTGAEAFF. The DNA for the CDR3 is TGTGCCAGCAGTTTAACAGGGGCTGAAGCTTTCTTT. The chain uses TRBV12-3 or TRBV12-4 and TRBJ1-1; 7 bases fit TRBD1. V lost 2 bases, J lost 6 bases, and 0 bases stayed unmatched. The CDR3 contains 12 residues.